Listed here is a single T cell receptor beta chain. This clonotype was counted ten times or more. Which antigen it targets is not known. No base qualities exist here, and no much larger clone lies one base off it. Stable Graves' hyperthyroidism was defined as the absence of progression to ophthalmopathy over 18 months of follow-up. Hyperthyroidism patients were newly diagnosed, with disease duration under 2 months, and aged 18 to 65 years. The study excluded patients with uncontrolled infections, other autoimmune diseases, pregnancy or lactation. Diagnoses were based on clinical symptoms, serum thyroxine and TRAb, thyroid ultrasound and orbital computed tomography. PBMCs were isolated from about 9 ml of fresh peripheral blood by Ficoll-Paque density gradient centrifugation. Total RNA was extracted with Trizol reagent, and quality was checked on an Agilent 2100 Bioanalyzer. This entry belongs to a study of T cells in Graves' hyperthyroidism and ophthalmopathy (dated by TCRdb to between 2018 and 2020). At the level of the whole study: Peripheral blood was sampled at the time of initial diagnosis, prior to any treatment. TCR V-J signatures able to tell the groups apart were searched for in a discovery cohort of approximately 95 patients, of whom roughly 42 had Graves' ophthalmopathy and around 56 had stable Graves' hyperthyroidism. Prospective prediction of ophthalmopathy was tested in an independent validation cohort consisting of about 20 hyperthyroidism patients and around 16 patients who later progressed to ophthalmopathy. The 100 or so discovery patients were randomly split 7:3 into training and test sets. The study also compared thyroid tissue and blood T-cell repertoires from about six Graves' hyperthyroidism patients. Following sampling, methimazole starting at 30 mg daily was given to hyperthyroidism patients, and high-dose intravenous methylprednisolone was given to ophthalmopathy patients. The paper describes TCR Vbeta CDR3 sequencing of about 140 peripheral blood samples, made up of about 40 ophthalmopathy patients, approximately 76 hyperthyroidism patients and about 17 progressor patients. The research as a whole found: A model built on a 13 V-J signature distinguished ophthalmopathy from stable hyperthyroidism, reaching approximately 89% sensitivity and under 84% specificity in cross-validation and 80%/75% in testing. In validation, the model predicted progression to ophthalmopathy with around 71% sensitivity and about 73% specificity, a median of around six months before onset. Blood samples also contained most of the expanded thyroid clonotypes (frequency above 0.001), which suggests that blood repertoires may reflect thyroid immune responses. Sample size was not statistically predetermined, and blinding of investigators to group allocation was not performed.

TCR beta CDR3 regions were amplified from RNA transcripts. A first-round RT-PCR of the TCR CDR3 used the HTBI primer set with the Qiagen OneStep RT-PCR kit. Libraries were constructed in a second round of multiplex PCR, after which size selection and purification were performed. Libraries were sequenced paired-end with 100 bp reads on an Illumina HiSeq2000. The paper's processing steps were these. SOAPnuke was used to process the raw data, removing reads that contained adapters or uncalled bases, had a mean Phred below 15, or lacked an exact match to the constant primer or identifier. COPE v1.2.5 was used to merge high-quality paired reads, and clonotypes were defined as unique nucleotide sequences. MiTCR v1.1 was used to align the clonotypes against IMGT TRBV, TRBD and TRBJ reference segments. The analysis was restricted to V-J combinations with a frequency above 0.0001, which together covered 99% to 99.2% of the repertoires. The TCS score was defined as F50 (clonal expansion) divided by E x V (chaos), with BLOSUM62-based TCRdist calculated between CDR3 peptides within each V-J. Welch's t-statistics and random forest reduced several hundred V-J features to 10 to 15, which were used in a naive Bayes classifier (R e1071). Starting from the raw public reads, TCRdb applied fastp trimming at Q25, assembled clones with MiXCR and retained in-frame beta chains. When rows share a CDR3 protein, they turn into one entry using the most common DNA and genes. For this entry, the V and J calls and clone size follow TCRdb and not the study's own pipeline. This sample gives under 650,000 distinct CDR3 sequences in total; 15% to 20% of them show up just once. 3.8% of the sample is held by the ten biggest clonotypes.

V is trimmed back by 5 bases and J by 6 bases, and the junction contains 12 bases that no gene match accounts for. Counted from cysteine to phenylalanine, this CDR3 has 15 amino acids. Just the 45-base CDR3 DNA is kept, in frame starting at base 1. CDR1 and CDR2, looked up from the germline V gene, are SGHTA and FQGNSA. Sequencing input: blood. In this chain, TRBV7-2 is recombined with TRBJ1-2; the central 7 bases match TRBD1. The receptor was derived from a woman in her twenties or thirties with Graves' hyperthyroidism. The CDR3 region has the sequence CASSLRQGTVDGYTF. The DNA sequence is TGTGCCAGCAGCCTCCGACAGGGAACAGTCGATGGCTACACCTTC.